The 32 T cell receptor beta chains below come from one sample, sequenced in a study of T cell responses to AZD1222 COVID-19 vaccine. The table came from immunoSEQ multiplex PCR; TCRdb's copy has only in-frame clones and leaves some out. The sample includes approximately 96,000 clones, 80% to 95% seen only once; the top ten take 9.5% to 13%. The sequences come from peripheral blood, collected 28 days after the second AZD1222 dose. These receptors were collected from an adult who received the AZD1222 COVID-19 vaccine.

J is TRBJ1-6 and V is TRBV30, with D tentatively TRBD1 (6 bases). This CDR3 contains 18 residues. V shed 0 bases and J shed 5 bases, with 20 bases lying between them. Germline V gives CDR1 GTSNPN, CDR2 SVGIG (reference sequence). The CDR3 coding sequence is TGTGCCTGGAGTGTATATACCCACAAGGGGGTGGATAATTCACCCCTCCACTTT. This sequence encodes CAWSVYTHKGVDNSPLHF. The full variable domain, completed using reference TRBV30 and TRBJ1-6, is SQTIHQWPATLVQPVGSPLSLECTVEGTSNPNLYWYRQAAGRGLQLLFYSVGIGQISSEVPQNLSASRPQDRQFILSSKKLLLSDSGFYLCAWSVYTHKGVDNSPLHFGNGTRLTVT.

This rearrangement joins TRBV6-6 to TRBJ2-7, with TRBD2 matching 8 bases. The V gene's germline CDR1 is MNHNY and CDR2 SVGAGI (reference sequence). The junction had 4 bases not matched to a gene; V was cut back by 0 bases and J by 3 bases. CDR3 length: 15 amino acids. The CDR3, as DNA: TGTGCCAGCAGTTACTCGAGCGGGGGAATCTACGAGCAGTACTTC. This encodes CASSYSSGGIYEQYF.

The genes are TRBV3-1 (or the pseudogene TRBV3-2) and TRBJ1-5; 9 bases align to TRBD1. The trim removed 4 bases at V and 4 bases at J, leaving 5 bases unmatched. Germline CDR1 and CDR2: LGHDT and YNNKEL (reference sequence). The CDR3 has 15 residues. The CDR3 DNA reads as TGTGCCAGCAGCCGCGGACAGGGGTCAAATCAGCCCCAGCATTTT. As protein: CASSRGQGSNQPQHF.

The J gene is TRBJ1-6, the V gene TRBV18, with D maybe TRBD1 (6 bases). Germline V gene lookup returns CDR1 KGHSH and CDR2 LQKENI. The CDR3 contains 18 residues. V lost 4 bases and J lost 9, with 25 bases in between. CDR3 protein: CASSLRHPRAEGGSPLHF. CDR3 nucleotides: TGTGCCAGCTCACTCCGACACCCGAGGGCCGAGGGGGGTTCACCCCTCCACTTT.

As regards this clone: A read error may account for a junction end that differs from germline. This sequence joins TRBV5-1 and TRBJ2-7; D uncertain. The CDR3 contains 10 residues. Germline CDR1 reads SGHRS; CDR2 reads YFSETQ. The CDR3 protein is CASSLAGVGF. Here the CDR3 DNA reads TGCGCCAGCAGCTTGGCTGGGGTGGGCTTC.

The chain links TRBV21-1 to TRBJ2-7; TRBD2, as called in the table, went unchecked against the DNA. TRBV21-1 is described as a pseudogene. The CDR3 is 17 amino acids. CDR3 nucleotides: TGTGCCAGCAGCAAAGATCGGAGGAGTCGGGGATTAGCGGAGCAGTACTTC. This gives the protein CASSKDRRSRGLAEQYF.

The CDR3 bases are TGTGCCAGCAGCAAGACCCCACTGGCTCGATTTGCAACTAATGAAAAACTGTTTTTT. Its translation is CASSKTPLARFATNEKLFF. The V gene is TRBV7-6, the J gene TRBJ1-4; D gene unclear. V shed 5 bases and J shed 0 bases, with 22 bases lying between them. Germline V gives CDR1 SGHVS, CDR2 FNYEAQ. The CDR3 is 19 residues long.

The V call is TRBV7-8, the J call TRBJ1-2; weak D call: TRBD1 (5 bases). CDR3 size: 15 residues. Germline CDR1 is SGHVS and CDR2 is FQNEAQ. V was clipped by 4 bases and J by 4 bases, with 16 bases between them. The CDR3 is CASSSRRDGVYGYTF. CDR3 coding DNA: TGTGCCAGCAGCTCCAGGAGGGACGGCGTCTATGGCTACACCTTC.

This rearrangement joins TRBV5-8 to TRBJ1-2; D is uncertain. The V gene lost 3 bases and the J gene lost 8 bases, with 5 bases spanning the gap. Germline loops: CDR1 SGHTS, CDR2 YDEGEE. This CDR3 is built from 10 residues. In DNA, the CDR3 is TGTGCCAGCAGCTACTTCGGCTACACCTTC. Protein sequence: CASSYFGYTF.

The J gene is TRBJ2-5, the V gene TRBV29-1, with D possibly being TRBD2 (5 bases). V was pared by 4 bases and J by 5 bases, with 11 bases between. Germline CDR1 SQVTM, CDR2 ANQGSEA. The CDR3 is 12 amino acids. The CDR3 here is CSVAQRSETQYF. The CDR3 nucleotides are TGCAGCGTTGCCCAGCGGAGCGAGACCCAGTACTTC.

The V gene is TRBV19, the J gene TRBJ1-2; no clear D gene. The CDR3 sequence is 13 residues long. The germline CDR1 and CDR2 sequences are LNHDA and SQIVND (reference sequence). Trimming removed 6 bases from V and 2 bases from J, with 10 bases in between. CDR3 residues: CASRTTENYGYTF. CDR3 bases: TGTGCCAGTAGGACCACAGAGAACTATGGCTACACCTTC.

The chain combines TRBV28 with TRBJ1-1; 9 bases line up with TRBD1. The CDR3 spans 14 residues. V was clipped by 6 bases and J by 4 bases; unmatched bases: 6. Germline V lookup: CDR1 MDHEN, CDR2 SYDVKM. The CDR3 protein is CASRQGARSTEAFF. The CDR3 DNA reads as TGTGCCAGCAGACAGGGGGCGCGGAGCACTGAAGCTTTCTTT. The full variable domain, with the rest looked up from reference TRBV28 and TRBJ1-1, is DVKVTQSSRYLVKRTGEKVFLECVQDMDHENMFWYRQDPGLGLRLIYFSYDVKMKEKGDIPEGYSVSREKKERFSLILESASTNQTSMYLCASRQGARSTEAFFGQGTRLTVV.

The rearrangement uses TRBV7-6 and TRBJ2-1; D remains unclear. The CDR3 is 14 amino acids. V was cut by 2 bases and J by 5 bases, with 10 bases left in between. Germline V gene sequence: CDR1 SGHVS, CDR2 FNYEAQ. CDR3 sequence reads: CASSLFQADNEQFF. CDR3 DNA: TGTGCCAGCAGCTTATTCCAAGCAGACAATGAGCAGTTCTTC.

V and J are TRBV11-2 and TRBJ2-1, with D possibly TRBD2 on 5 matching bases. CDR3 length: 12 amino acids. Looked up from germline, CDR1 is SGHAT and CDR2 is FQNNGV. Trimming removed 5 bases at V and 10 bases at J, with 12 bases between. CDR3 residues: CASSATGNEQFF. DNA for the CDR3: TGTGCCAGCAGCGCCACGGGAAACGAGCAGTTCTTC.

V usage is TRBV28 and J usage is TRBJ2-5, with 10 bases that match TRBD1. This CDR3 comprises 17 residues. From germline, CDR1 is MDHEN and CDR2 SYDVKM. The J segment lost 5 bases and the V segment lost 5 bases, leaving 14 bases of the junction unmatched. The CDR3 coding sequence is TGTGCCAGCAGTGTAATTCCCGGGACAGGGGATCGGGAGACCCAGTACTTC. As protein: CASSVIPGTGDRETQYF.

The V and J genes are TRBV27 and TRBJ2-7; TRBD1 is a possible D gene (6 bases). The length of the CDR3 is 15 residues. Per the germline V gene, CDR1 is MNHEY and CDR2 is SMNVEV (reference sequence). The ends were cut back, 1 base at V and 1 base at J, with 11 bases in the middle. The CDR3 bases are TGTGCCAGCAGTTTATTGACAGGAAGGTCCTACGAGCAGTACTTC. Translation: CASSLLTGRSYEQYF.

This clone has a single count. CDR3 sequence reads: CASSALNYGYTF. The DNA for the CDR3 is TGTGCCAGCAGTGCCCTTAACTATGGCTACACCTTC. The J gene is TRBJ1-2, the V gene TRBV2; D is ambiguous. Germline V CDR1 and CDR2: SNHLY, FYNNEI. Trimming stripped 4 bases from V and 1 base from J, with 4 bases between. This CDR3 contains 12 residues.

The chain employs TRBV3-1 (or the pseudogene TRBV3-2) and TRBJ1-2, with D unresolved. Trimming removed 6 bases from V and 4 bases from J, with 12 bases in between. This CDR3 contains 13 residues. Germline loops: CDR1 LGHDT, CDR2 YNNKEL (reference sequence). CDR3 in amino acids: CASSYPEGYGYTF. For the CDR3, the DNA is TGTGCCAGCAGTTACCCTGAGGGCTATGGCTACACCTTC.

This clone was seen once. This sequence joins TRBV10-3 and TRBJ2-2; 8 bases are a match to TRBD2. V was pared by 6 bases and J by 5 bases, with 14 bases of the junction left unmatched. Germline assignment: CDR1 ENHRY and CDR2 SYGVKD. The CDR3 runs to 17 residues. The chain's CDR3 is CAIRQWVAGTPTGELFF. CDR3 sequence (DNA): TGTGCCATCAGGCAATGGGTAGCGGGGACCCCAACCGGGGAGCTGTTTTTT.

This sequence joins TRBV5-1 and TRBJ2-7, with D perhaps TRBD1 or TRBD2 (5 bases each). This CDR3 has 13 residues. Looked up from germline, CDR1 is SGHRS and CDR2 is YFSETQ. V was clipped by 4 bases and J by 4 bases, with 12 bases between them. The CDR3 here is CASSRDVEYEQYF. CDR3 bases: TGCGCCAGCAGCAGGGACGTAGAGTACGAGCAGTACTTC.

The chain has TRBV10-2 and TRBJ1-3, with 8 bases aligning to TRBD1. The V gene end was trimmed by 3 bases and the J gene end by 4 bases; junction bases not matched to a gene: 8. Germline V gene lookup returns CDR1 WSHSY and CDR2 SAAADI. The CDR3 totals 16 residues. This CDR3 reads CASSERDRTGGNTIYF. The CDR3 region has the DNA TGCGCCAGCAGTGAAAGGGACAGGACTGGCGGAAACACCATATATTTT.

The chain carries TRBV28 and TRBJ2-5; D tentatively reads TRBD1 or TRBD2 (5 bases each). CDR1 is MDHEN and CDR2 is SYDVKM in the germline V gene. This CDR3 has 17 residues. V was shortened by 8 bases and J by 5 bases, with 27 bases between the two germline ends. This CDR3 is CASRYGAPRSRVETQYF. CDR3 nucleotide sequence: TGTGCCAGCCGATACGGGGCTCCCCGATCCCGAGTTGAGACCCAGTACTTC.

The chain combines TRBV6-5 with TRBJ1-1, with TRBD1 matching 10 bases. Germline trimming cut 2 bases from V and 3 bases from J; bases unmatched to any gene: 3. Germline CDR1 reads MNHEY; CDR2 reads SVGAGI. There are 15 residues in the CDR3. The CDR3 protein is CASSYGTGVDTEAFF. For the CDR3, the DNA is TGTGCCAGCAGTTACGGGACAGGGGTGGACACTGAAGCTTTCTTT.

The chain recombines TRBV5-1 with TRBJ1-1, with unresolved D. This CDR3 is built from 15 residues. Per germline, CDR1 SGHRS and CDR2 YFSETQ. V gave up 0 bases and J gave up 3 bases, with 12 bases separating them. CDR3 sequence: CASSLASVGDTEAFF. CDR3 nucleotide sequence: TGCGCCAGCAGCTTGGCATCGGTTGGGGACACTGAAGCTTTCTTT.

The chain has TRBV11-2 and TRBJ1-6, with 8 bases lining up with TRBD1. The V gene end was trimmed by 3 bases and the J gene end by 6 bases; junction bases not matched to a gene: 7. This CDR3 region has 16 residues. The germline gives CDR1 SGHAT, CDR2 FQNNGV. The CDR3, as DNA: TGTGCCAGCAGCTTTCACAGGGGGTTCGGTAATTCACCCCTCCACTTT. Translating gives CASSFHRGFGNSPLHF.

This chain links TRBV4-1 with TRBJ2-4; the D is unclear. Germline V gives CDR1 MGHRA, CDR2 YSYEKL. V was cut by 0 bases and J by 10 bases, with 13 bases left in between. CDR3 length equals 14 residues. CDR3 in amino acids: CASSQDVSFSIQYF. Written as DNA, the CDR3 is TGCGCCAGCAGCCAAGATGTCAGCTTCTCTATTCAGTACTTC.

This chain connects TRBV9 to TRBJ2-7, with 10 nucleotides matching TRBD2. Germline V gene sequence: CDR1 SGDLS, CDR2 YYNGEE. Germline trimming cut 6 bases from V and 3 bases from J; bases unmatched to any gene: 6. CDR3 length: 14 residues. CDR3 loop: CASNPAGGLYEQYF. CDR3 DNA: TGTGCCAGCAACCCAGCGGGAGGGCTCTACGAGCAGTACTTC.

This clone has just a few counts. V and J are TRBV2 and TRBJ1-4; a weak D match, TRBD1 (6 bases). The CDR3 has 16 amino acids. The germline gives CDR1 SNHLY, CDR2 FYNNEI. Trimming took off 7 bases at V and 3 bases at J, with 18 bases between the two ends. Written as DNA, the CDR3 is TGTGCCAGCAACCTACAGGGTTCCCCATCTAATGAAAAACTGTTTTTT. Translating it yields CASNLQGSPSNEKLFF.

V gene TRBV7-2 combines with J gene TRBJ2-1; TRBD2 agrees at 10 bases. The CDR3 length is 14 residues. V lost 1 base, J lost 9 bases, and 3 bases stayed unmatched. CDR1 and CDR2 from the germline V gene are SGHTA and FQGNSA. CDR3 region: CASSLVGLAVEQFF. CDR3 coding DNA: TGTGCCAGCAGCTTAGTAGGACTAGCGGTTGAGCAGTTCTTC.

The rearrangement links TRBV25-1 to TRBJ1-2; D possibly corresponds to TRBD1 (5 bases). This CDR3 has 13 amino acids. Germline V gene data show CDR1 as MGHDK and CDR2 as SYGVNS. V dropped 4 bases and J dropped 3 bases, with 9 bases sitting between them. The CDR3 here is CASSGRQHYGYTF. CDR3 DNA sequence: TGTGCCAGCAGTGGCAGACAGCACTATGGCTACACCTTC.

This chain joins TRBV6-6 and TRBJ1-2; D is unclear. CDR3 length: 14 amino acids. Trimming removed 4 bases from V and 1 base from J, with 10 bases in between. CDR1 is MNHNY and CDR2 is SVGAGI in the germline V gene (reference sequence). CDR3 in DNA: TGTGCCAGCAGTTCCCCACGGGGTAACTATGGCTACACCTTC. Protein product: CASSSPRGNYGYTF.

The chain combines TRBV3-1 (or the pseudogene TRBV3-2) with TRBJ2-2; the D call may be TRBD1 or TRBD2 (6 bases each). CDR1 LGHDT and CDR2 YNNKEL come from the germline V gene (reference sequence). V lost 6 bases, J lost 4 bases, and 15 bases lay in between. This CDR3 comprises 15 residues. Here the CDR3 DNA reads TGTGCCAGCAGAGGTGGGGGGCGCGGCACCGGGGAGCTGTTTTTT. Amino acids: CASRGGGRGTGELFF.